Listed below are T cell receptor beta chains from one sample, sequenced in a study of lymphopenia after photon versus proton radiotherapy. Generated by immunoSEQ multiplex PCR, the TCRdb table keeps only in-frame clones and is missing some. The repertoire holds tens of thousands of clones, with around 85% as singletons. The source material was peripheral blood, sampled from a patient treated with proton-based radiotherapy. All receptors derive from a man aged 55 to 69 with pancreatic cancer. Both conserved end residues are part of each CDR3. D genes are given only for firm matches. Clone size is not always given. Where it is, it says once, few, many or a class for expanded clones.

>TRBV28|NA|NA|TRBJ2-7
TGTGCCAGCAGTAAACAGGGTTCGTACGAGCAGTACTTC
CASSKQGSYEQYF
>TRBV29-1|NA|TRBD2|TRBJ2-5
TGCAGTACCTCTCGGCGGGAGAAAGAGACCCAGTACTTC
CSTSRREKETQYF
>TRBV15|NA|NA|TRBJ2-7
TGTGCCACCAGCAGAGTAGTGTGGGGGGCAGAATACGAGCAGTACTTC
CATSRVVWGAEYEQYF
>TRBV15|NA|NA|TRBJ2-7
TGTGCCACCAGCAGACTTAACGCGGACAGGACTAGCTCCTACGAGCAGTACTTC
CATSRLNADRTSSYEQYF
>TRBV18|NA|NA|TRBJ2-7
TGTGCCAGCTCACCGTTAGGCTCGCACGAGCAGTACTTC
CASSPLGSHEQYF
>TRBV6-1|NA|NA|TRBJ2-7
TGTGCCAGCAGTCGACAGAGCTTTACCTACGAGCAGTACTTC
CASSRQSFTYEQYF
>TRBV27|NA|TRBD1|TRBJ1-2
TGTGCCACCGGACAGGGACTTAACTATGGCTACACCTTC
CATGQGLNYGYTF
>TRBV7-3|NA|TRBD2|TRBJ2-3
TGTGCCAGCAGCTTAAGGCCCAGCGGGAGTTTTGGTACGCAGTATTTT
CASSLRPSGSFGTQYF
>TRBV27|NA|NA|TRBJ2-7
TGTGCCAGCAGTCCCTACCGCTTCGACGGGCCTCACGGGGAGCAGTACTTC
CASSPYRFDGPHGEQYF
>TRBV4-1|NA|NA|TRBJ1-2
TGCGCCAGCAGCCAAGGGCCAGGGACTAACTATGGCTACACCTTC
CASSQGPGTNYGYTF
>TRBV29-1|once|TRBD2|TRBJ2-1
TGCAGCGTTGAACTTAGCGGGAGTCATGAGCAGTTCTTC
CSVELSGSHEQFF
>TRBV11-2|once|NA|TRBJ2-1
TGTGCCATTCAGAAAGGCCAGGGGCAGTTCTTC
CAIQKGQGQFF
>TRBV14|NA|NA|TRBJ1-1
TGTGCCAGCAGCGTACGAGGAGGGTTTACTGAAGCTTTCTTT
CASSVRGGFTEAFF